These T cell receptor beta chains were read from a single sample in a study of cytomegalovirus exposure and HLA in healthy donors. The protocol was immunoSEQ multiplex PCR, while the TCRdb copy is restricted to in-frame clones and leaves out a portion. Of 190,000 or so clones in the sample, 75% to 90% were seen once. The sequencing input was PBMCs. These receptors came from a boy between 10 and 17 years old in good health and CMV-seronegative. Each CDR3 is given with its conserved first and last residue. A D gene is named only where the DNA matches it firmly. Size tells how often a clone was seen (once, few, many) or the class of an expanded clone, and some rows leave it out.

once	NA	TRBV11-3	TRBJ2-7	CASSSRQDTPYEQYF	TGTGCCAGCAGCTCCCGACAGGATACGCCCTACGAGCAGTACTTC
NA	NA	TRBV19	TRBJ1-1	CASSLRRGWTEAFF	TGTGCCAGTAGCCTTAGGCGGGGGTGGACTGAAGCTTTCTTT
NA	NA	TRBV27	TRBJ2-3	CALGQVGDTQYF	TGTGCCCTTGGACAAGTCGGGGATACGCAGTATTTT
few	NA	TRBV5-1	TRBJ2-1	CASSFGTRGAYNEQFF	TGCGCCAGCAGCTTCGGGACCAGGGGAGCCTACAATGAGCAGTTCTTC
NA	TRBD2	TRBV7-2	TRBJ2-1	CASSLTSGTSYNEQFF	TGTGCCAGCAGCTTGACTAGCGGGACCTCCTACAATGAGCAGTTCTTC
few	NA	TRBV2	TRBJ1-2	CASSEAREVEIYGYTF	TGTGCCAGCAGTGAAGCGCGGGAGGTAGAGATCTATGGCTACACCTTC
once	NA	TRBV28	TRBJ2-7	CASSLLRQSSYEQYF	TGTGCCAGCAGTTTGTTACGACAGAGTAGCTACGAGCAGTACTTC
NA	NA	TRBV19	TRBJ1-2	CASSIGGGGDDLSNYGYTF	TGTGCCAGTAGTATAGGAGGGGGAGGGGATGACCTCTCTAACTATGGCTACACCTTC
NA	TRBD1	TRBV7-6	TRBJ1-1	CASSLEAGGNTEAFF	TGTGCCAGCAGCTTAGAGGCAGGGGGGAACACTGAAGCTTTCTTT
NA	TRBD1	TRBV11-2	TRBJ1-2	CASSTDRAEKEGYTF	TGTGCCAGCAGCACGGACAGGGCGGAGAAAGAAGGCTACACCTTC
once	TRBD1	TRBV19	TRBJ2-1	CASSSRGHSYNEQFF	TGTGCCAGTAGTTCCAGGGGGCATAGTTACAATGAGCAGTTCTTC
NA	NA	TRBV27	TRBJ2-7	CASRGDRSYEQYF	TGTGCCAGCAGGGGCGACAGATCCTACGAGCAGTACTTC
NA	NA	TRBV15	TRBJ1-1	CATSINTMNTEAFF	TGTGCCACCAGTATAAACACCATGAACACTGAAGCTTTCTTT
NA	NA	TRBV7-8	TRBJ2-1	CASGRGGPYNEQFF	TGTGCCAGCGGAAGGGGGGGGCCGTACAATGAGCAGTTCTTC
NA	NA	TRBV29-1	TRBJ1-1	CSVASRLRNTEAFF	TGCAGCGTTGCGTCCCGACTGAGGAACACTGAAGCTTTCTTT
NA	NA	TRBV29-1	TRBJ1-2	CSVGSGYGYTF	TGCAGCGTTGGGTCAGGGTATGGCTACACCTTC
NA	TRBD1	TRBV30	TRBJ1-1	CAWQGDTEAFF	TGTGCCTGGCAGGGGGACACTGAAGCTTTCTTT
NA	NA	TRBV6-1	TRBJ2-1	CASSDQVTSYNEQFF	TGTGCCAGCAGTGATCAGGTCACCTCCTACAATGAGCAGTTCTTC